This T cell receptor beta chain is drawn from a study of blood T cell repertoires in COVID-19 (dated by TCRdb to about 2020). Looking at the study overall: Samples from collaborators originated in the United States, Italy and Spain and spanned both the acute and convalescent phases of COVID-19. The material from the prospective study consisted of cDNA or gDNA derived from T cells, B-cell-depleted T cells, or PBMCs. The repertoires were made available in a free public database intended to serve as a resource for research on the immune response to SARS-CoV-2. Deeply sampled blood TCRbeta repertoires from subjects exposed to, actively infected with, or recovered from COVID-19 were included in the dataset. Sample metadata almost always included a de-identified subject ID, COVID-19 status, age in years and sex. Where available, HLA class I and class II types were obtained from metadata supplied by the sample provider rather than from assay-based typing. Samples came from the ongoing ImmuneRACE study (first 160 participants) plus 1,254 subjects from 6 global collaborators. Broader findings and caveats from the paper: How much clinical and demographic metadata was included differed by source and by participant, and the metadata was provided uncurated.

Whole blood was collected in K2EDTA tubes by collaborating institutions according to the institutions' own protocols. Collaborator samples were shipped for TCRbeta analysis as frozen whole blood, isolated PBMCs, or DNA extracted from either sample type. The CDR3 sequence holds 15 residues, the cysteine and phenylalanine included. CDR3 DNA is the only sequence kept; it has 45 bases, read in frame from the first base. The germline ends are 11 bases apart after V is trimmed by 5 bases and J by 0 bases. The germline V gene (reference sequence) gives CDR1 as LNHDA and CDR2 as SQIVND. As concerns this clone: Its antigen is currently not known. No clone much larger than this one lies a single base away; base qualities are absent.

The immunoSEQ Assay, a bias-controlled multiplex PCR, was used to amplify TCRbeta CDR3 regions from genomic DNA. Per the original workflow: The number of nucleated cells in each sample was estimated from the amplification of reference gene primers within the assay. To quantify the absolute abundance of each unique TCRbeta CDR3 rearrangement, sequence reads were collapsed and filtered. For each sample, productive Simpson clonality was calculated as the square root of Simpson's diversity index over productive rearrangements. TCRdb took this table from immuneACCESS and kept in-frame rearrangements with V and J called. Such tables lack part of the clones; where checked against another copy, unresolved V genes explain under half of the gap, and the rest is unexplained. V, J and clone size derive from that table, while D and trimming were established from the DNA sequence. For this sample there are some 250,000 clones; about four fifths appear just once. Clones ranked in the top ten supply roughly 10% of the sample.

The sequence was obtained from a woman older than 75 with acute or convalescent COVID-19. The chain joins TRBV19 to TRBJ1-5; no D gene can be assigned with confidence. What was sequenced was peripheral blood. The sequenced DNA: TGTGCCAGTAGTCCCCGGGGAGCTAGCAATCAGCCCCAGCATTTT. It translates to CASSPRGASNQPQHF.